This TCR beta chain stems from a study of cytomegalovirus exposure and HLA in healthy donors. The study, taken as a whole, reports: With later analysis, a missense DCLRE1C variant became linked to TCR beta V- and J-gene trimming. Being productive about 87% or about 30% of the time was typical of most TCR beta V segments in an earlier analysis. Some V segments (TRBV6-2 and TRBV6-3 among them) were excluded as indistinguishable.

The V gene lost 1 base and the J gene lost 8 bases, with 12 bases spanning the gap. Germline-derived CDR1 and CDR2 are SGHDT and YYEEEE. The CDR3 length is 14 residues. This PCR relied on a set of 60 Vbeta primers and 13 Jbeta primers. Sequencing used immunoSEQ multiplex PCR; TCRdb keeps in-frame clones, though not all of them. The table lists under 250,000 clones, 75% to 90% of them singletons. Note on this clone: The antigen remains unidentified.

Sequencing was carried out using PBMCs. This TCR was recovered from a woman between 35 and 50 years old in good health and CMV-seronegative. The rearrangement joins TRBV5-6 to TRBJ1-4; D is possibly TRBD1 (6 bases). CDR3: CASSLSGAGEKLFF. CDR3 DNA sequence: TGTGCCAGCAGCTTGTCAGGGGCAGGGGAAAAACTGTTTTTT. Complete variable domain (other parts from reference TRBV5-6 and TRBJ1-4): DAGVTQSPTHLIKTRGQQVTLRCSPKSGHDTVSWYQQALGQGPQFIFQYYEEEERQRGNFPDRFSGHQFPNYSSELNVNALLLGDSALYLCASSLSGAGEKLFFGSGTQLSVL.